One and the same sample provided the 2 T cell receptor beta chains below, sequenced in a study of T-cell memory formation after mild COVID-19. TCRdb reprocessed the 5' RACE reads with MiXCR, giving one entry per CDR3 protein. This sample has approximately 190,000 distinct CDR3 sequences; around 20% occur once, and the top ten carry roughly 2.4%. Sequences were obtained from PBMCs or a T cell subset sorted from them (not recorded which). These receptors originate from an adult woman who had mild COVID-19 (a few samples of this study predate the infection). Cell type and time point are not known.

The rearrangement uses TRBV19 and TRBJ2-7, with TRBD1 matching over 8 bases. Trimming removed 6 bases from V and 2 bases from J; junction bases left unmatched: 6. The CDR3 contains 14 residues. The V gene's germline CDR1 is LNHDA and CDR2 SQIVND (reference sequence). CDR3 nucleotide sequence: TGTGCCAGTAGCCGACAGGGGATCACCTACGAGCAGTACTTC. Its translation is CASSRQGITYEQYF.

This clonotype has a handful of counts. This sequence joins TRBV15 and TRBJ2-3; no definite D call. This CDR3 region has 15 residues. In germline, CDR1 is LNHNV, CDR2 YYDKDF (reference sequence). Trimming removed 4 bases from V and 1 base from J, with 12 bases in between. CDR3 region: CATSKGEPRTDTQYF. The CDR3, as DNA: TGTGCCACCAGCAAGGGTGAGCCACGCACAGATACGCAGTATTTT.